Sequencing of this T cell receptor beta chain was carried out in a study of T cell changes during pregnancy in multiple sclerosis. Here immunoSEQ multiplex PCR was the method, and the copy in TCRdb shows in-frame clones only, minus some. The sample holds more than 40,000 clones, approximately 94% seen once. Trimming left V 4 bases short and J 8 bases short, with 14 bases between. Germline CDR1 and CDR2: MNHEY and SMNVEV (reference sequence). The CDR3 length is 13 residues. The clonotype comes from a female donor with multiple sclerosis, enrolled in a pregnancy study. Sequencing used CD8+ T cells from peripheral blood mononuclear cells, obtained in the first trimester of pregnancy. J is TRBJ1-1 and V is TRBV27; D is possibly TRBD1 (5 bases). In nucleotides, the CDR3 is TGTGCCAGCAGTTGGGGGGGGACCTACGAAGCTTTCTTT. Translation: CASSWGGTYEAFF.